This T cell receptor (beta chain) was identified during a study of beta chain features in type 1 diabetes. All of the isolated RNA was reverse transcribed, so expressed TCRB transcripts were sequenced. The protocol was immunoSEQ multiplex PCR, while the TCRdb copy is restricted to in-frame clones and leaves out a portion. Of 250,000 to 300,000 clones in the sample, roughly an eighth were seen once. This clone was seen more than once but under ten times. Its antigen remains unknown. Cell sorting via CD45RO/CCR7/CD25/CD127/CD95/CD27 was performed to obtain CD4+ naive, central memory, regulatory and stem cell-like memory cells. This CDR3 is built from 14 residues. CDR1 is LNHNV and CDR2 is YYDKDF in the germline V gene (reference sequence). Trimming took 0 bases from V and 1 from J, leaving 6 bases between them. Study outcomes and limitations: Type 1 diabetes patients showed a moderate but significant shortening of TCRB CDR3s in all four CD4+ subsets.

Sample: naive CD4+ T cells from blood. The TCR originated in a man younger than 45 with type 1 diabetes. The rearrangement joins TRBV15 to TRBJ2-5; D is uncertain. This CDR3 is CATSRDEIQETQYF. As DNA, the CDR3 is TGTGCCACCAGCAGAGATGAGATCCAAGAGACCCAGTACTTC.